What follows describes a single TCR beta chain. Method: immunoSEQ multiplex PCR; TCRdb's copy keeps in-frame clones and lacks some. This table holds roughly 37,000 clones, approximately 86% found once. This record belongs to a study of blood T cell repertoires in COVID-19. Trimming took off 2 bases at V and 9 bases at J, with 12 bases between the two ends. Germline assignment: CDR1 MNHEY and CDR2 SVGAGI. The CDR3 extends over 13 amino acids. The TCR comes from a human donor in a cohort sampled during active COVID-19. The sample consisted of peripheral blood. This chain connects TRBV6-5 to TRBJ2-3, with TRBD2 as a possible D gene (6 bases). DNA for the CDR3: TGTGCCAGCAGTTACCCGGGGGTTGACACGCAGTATTTT. This codes for CASSYPGVDTQYF.